Ten or more counts support the clone carrying this T cell receptor beta chain. These data belong to a study of T cells in Graves' hyperthyroidism and ophthalmopathy. The CDR3 length is 15 residues. V dropped 7 bases and J dropped 0; count of bases not matched to a gene: 4. Germline CDR1 is KGHDR and CDR2 is SFDVKD. Researchers took RNA transcripts and amplified the TCR beta CDR3 regions from them. The HTBI set primed first-round TCR CDR3 RT-PCR. MiXCR was run by TCRdb on the multiplex PCR reads, yielding one entry per CDR3 protein. The top ten hold 3.5% to 4% of the sample, which has some 350,000 distinct CDR3 sequences, about a fifth seen once.

V is TRBV24-1 and J is TRBJ1-1, with 10 bases that match TRBD1. This sequence was found in a woman younger than 30 with Graves' hyperthyroidism. The sequencing input was blood. For the CDR3, the DNA is TGTGCCACCAGGGACAGGGGGACTATGAACACTGAAGCTTTCTTT. It codes for CATRDRGTMNTEAFF.